Listed below are T cell receptor beta chains from one sample, sequenced in a study of T-cell reconstitution after alpha-beta-depleted transplantation in children. TCRdb reanalysed the PCR reads using MiXCR and keeps one entry per CDR3 protein. The sample holds about 460,000 distinct CDR3 sequences, 9.5% to 12% seen once. The specimen was PBMCs, mostly from graft donor cells, collected 180 days after TCRalphabeta/CD19-depleted stem cell transplant. All receptors come from a female patient aged 2 to 10 who had a stem cell transplant for aplastic anemia, so the T cells may come from the graft donor. Each CDR3 is given with its conserved first and last residue. The order of the fields is clone size, D gene, J gene, V gene, CDR3 protein, CDR3 DNA. A D gene is named only where the DNA matches it firmly. Clone size is not always given. Where it is, it says once, few, many or a class for expanded clones.

few	.	TRBJ2-3	TRBV7-2	CASSSFSGSTDTQYF	TGTGCCAGCAGCTCCTTTAGCGGAAGCACAGATACGCAGTATTTT
few	TRBD2	TRBJ2-3	TRBV12-3/TRBV12-4	CATGISGGRRGF	TGTGCCACTGGGATATCGGGAGGGCGGCGGGGTTTT
few	.	TRBJ2-1	TRBV21-1	CASSNVCGGNEQFF	TGTGCCAGCAGCAACGTTTGCGGAGGCAATGAGCAGTTCTTC
.	TRBD1	TRBJ2-1	TRBV30	CAWSVQTGRYNEQFF	TGTGCCTGGAGTGTACAGACAGGGAGATACAATGAGCAGTTCTTC
.	.	TRBJ1-2	TRBV7-8	CASSFSDSNYGYTF	TGTGCCAGCAGCTTTTCTGACAGCAACTATGGCTACACCTTC
few	TRBD2	TRBJ2-3	TRBV29-1	CSVAGTSGVSTDTQYF	TGCAGCGTTGCCGGGACTAGCGGAGTTAGCACAGATACGCAGTATTTT
many	.	TRBJ2-3	TRBV20-1	CSARGGGTQYF	TGCAGTGCTAGAGGTGGCGGTACGCAGTATTTT
few	.	TRBJ1-2	TRBV10-3	CAISEFRWQGLNYGYTF	TGTGCCATCAGTGAGTTCAGATGGCAGGGCCTTAACTATGGCTACACCTTC
many	.	TRBJ2-3	TRBV12-3/TRBV12-4	CASSLITDTQYF	TGTGCCAGCAGTTTGATTACCGATACGCAGTATTTT
.	.	TRBJ1-1	TRBV28	CASTSGSAGTEAFF	TGTGCCAGCACCTCCGGCAGCGCCGGGACTGAAGCTTTCTTT
.	TRBD2	TRBJ2-1	TRBV27	CASSPTASGDYNEQFF	TGTGCCAGCAGTCCTACAGCTAGCGGCGATTACAATGAGCAGTTCTTC
.	.	TRBJ2-3	TRBV6-2/TRBV6-3	CASSYFPRGTSTDTQYF	TGTGCCAGCAGTTACTTCCCCCGGGGGACTAGCACAGATACGCAGTATTTT
few	TRBD1	TRBJ2-4	TRBV27	CASSLSSGQGKNIQYF	TGTGCCAGCAGTTTATCGTCGGGACAGGGAAAAAACATTCAGTACTTC
few	.	TRBJ2-3	TRBV6-5	CASSFGWSGTDTQYF	TGTGCCAGCAGTTTCGGCTGGTCGGGCACAGATACGCAGTATTTT
once	.	TRBJ1-1	TRBV4-3	CASSQDGPYRGTEAFF	TGCGCCAGCAGCCAAGATGGCCCTTACCGGGGGACTGAAGCTTTCTTT
.	TRBD1	TRBJ1-1	TRBV7-8	CASTDRGRGGNTEAFF	TGTGCCAGCACCGACAGGGGCAGGGGGGGAAACACTGAAGCTTTCTTT
few	TRBD1	TRBJ2-5	TRBV24-1	CATSVMEQGVETQYF	TGTGCCACCAGTGTGATGGAGCAGGGGGTTGAGACCCAGTACTTC
.	TRBD2	TRBJ2-2	TRBV5-1	CASSRRETGELFF	TGCGCCAGCAGCCGGCGGGAGACCGGGGAGCTGTTTTTT
.	.	TRBJ1-5	TRBV19	CASTTPGERVGNQPQHF	TGTGCCAGTACCACGCCCGGTGAAAGGGTTGGCAATCAGCCCCAGCATTTT
few	.	TRBJ2-1	TRBV28	CASSLSRGSSYNEQFF	TGTGCCAGCAGTTTATCGCGGGGAAGCTCCTACAATGAGCAGTTCTTC
few	.	TRBJ1-1	TRBV29-1	CSVEDRAPVQGNTEAFF	TGCAGCGTTGAAGATAGGGCTCCGGTACAGGGGAACACTGAAGCTTTCTTT
few	TRBD1	TRBJ1-1	TRBV30	CASQGDTEAFF	TGTGCCTCCCAGGGGGACACTGAAGCTTTCTTT
.	.	TRBJ2-7	TRBV28	CASNRQGASYEQYF	TGTGCCAGCAATCGGCAGGGAGCCTCCTACGAGCAGTACTTC
few	.	TRBJ1-2	TRBV5-1	CASSLDEGPGYTF	TGCGCCAGCAGCTTGGACGAGGGTCCTGGCTACACCTTC
few	.	TRBJ1-3	TRBV19	CASRPDSIGNTIYF	TGTGCCAGTAGACCAGACTCGATTGGAAACACCATATATTTT
.	.	TRBJ2-7	TRBV20-1	CSANRQTPYEQYF	TGCAGTGCTAATAGGCAGACTCCCTACGAGCAGTACTTC
many	.	TRBJ2-1	TRBV9	CASSVDGNSYNEQFF	TGTGCCAGCAGCGTCGACGGGAATTCCTACAATGAGCAGTTCTTC
few	.	TRBJ2-5	TRBV20-1	CSASPGQGGETQYF	TGCAGTGCTAGCCCCGGACAGGGAGGGGAGACCCAGTACTTC
.	.	TRBJ2-3	TRBV28	CATRGYLGTSDTQYF	TGTGCCACCCGAGGTTATCTCGGGACTTCAGATACGCAGTATTTT
few	TRBD1	TRBJ2-1	TRBV29-1	CSVEGQAAGNEQFF	TGCAGCGTGGAGGGACAGGCCGCCGGGAATGAGCAGTTCTTC
.	TRBD2	TRBJ2-5	TRBV7-8	CASRLADLLWETQYF	TGTGCCAGCAGACTAGCGGACCTCCTATGGGAGACCCAGTACTTC